These T cell receptor beta chains were read from a single sample in a study of graft-versus-host responses after intestinal transplantation. Produced via immunoSEQ multiplex PCR; TCRdb's table is partial and in-frame only. The sample carries about 27,000 clones, about 93% recorded once. Sequencing used PBMCs, obtained more than 29 days after intestinal transplant. All receptors derive from a human patient who received an intestinal transplant, so some T cells may come from the graft donor. CDR3s include the opening cysteine and the closing phenylalanine or tryptophan. The size field is filled for only some rows; it gives once, few, many or a size class.

CDR3 protein: CASGLARTGSFNTEAFF; J gene: TRBJ1-1; clone size: NA; V gene: TRBV12-5
CDR3 protein: CASSFGGTEAFF; J gene: TRBJ1-1; clone size: NA; V gene: TRBV5-4
CDR3 protein: CASRETGASPLHF; J gene: TRBJ1-6; clone size: once; V gene: TRBV19
CDR3 protein: CAWRDSASTDTQYF; J gene: TRBJ2-3; clone size: NA; V gene: TRBV30
CDR3 protein: CASSVDYRLGRTEAFF; J gene: TRBJ1-1; clone size: NA; V gene: TRBV9
CDR3 protein: CASSQTPGLAGETYF; J gene: TRBJ2-7; clone size: NA; V gene: TRBV4-2
CDR3 protein: CASGYGGIGSPLHF; J gene: TRBJ1-6; clone size: once; V gene: TRBV7-6
CDR3 protein: CASSPTEASAYEQYF; J gene: TRBJ2-7; clone size: NA; V gene: TRBV28
CDR3 protein: CASSPPQFLAGTYNEQFF; J gene: TRBJ2-1; clone size: once; V gene: TRBV5-6
CDR3 protein: CASSLGTTDTQYF; J gene: TRBJ2-3; clone size: NA; V gene: TRBV27
CDR3 protein: CASSYPEGRSPLHF; J gene: TRBJ1-6; clone size: NA; V gene: TRBV6-6
CDR3 protein: CASSFPRDSGYLYNEQFF; J gene: TRBJ2-1; clone size: NA; V gene: TRBV7-2
CDR3 protein: CASSSGTGTNTEAFF; J gene: TRBJ1-1; clone size: NA; V gene: TRBV18
CDR3 protein: CASSLAILAGDEQFF; J gene: TRBJ2-1; clone size: NA; V gene: TRBV5-1
CDR3 protein: CATRREENTDTQYF; J gene: TRBJ2-3; clone size: NA; V gene: TRBV15
CDR3 protein: CASSLERGIEQYF; J gene: TRBJ2-7; clone size: NA; V gene: TRBV5-4
CDR3 protein: CASSLGRDTSYEQYF; J gene: TRBJ2-7; clone size: NA; V gene: TRBV5-4
CDR3 protein: CASSIIPTSGELFF; J gene: TRBJ2-2; clone size: NA; V gene: TRBV19
CDR3 protein: CASSGGRGYEQYF; J gene: TRBJ2-7; clone size: NA; V gene: TRBV2
CDR3 protein: CASSLVRLDNEQFF; J gene: TRBJ2-1; clone size: once; V gene: TRBV5-1
CDR3 protein: CASSQSSWEAGANVLTF; J gene: TRBJ2-6; clone size: NA; V gene: TRBV4-2
CDR3 protein: CASSWNTGTGGNNEQFF; J gene: TRBJ2-1; clone size: NA; V gene: TRBV5-1
CDR3 protein: CASSPLSDGNTEAFF; J gene: TRBJ1-1; clone size: NA; V gene: TRBV18
CDR3 protein: CASSGIYTEAFF; J gene: TRBJ1-1; clone size: NA; V gene: TRBV27
CDR3 protein: CASSSGPNTEAFF; J gene: TRBJ1-1; clone size: once; V gene: TRBV18
CDR3 protein: CASSLDRFSRRDTIYF; J gene: TRBJ1-3; clone size: NA; V gene: TRBV7-9
CDR3 protein: CASTTTGGYHYEQYF; J gene: TRBJ2-7; clone size: NA; V gene: TRBV28